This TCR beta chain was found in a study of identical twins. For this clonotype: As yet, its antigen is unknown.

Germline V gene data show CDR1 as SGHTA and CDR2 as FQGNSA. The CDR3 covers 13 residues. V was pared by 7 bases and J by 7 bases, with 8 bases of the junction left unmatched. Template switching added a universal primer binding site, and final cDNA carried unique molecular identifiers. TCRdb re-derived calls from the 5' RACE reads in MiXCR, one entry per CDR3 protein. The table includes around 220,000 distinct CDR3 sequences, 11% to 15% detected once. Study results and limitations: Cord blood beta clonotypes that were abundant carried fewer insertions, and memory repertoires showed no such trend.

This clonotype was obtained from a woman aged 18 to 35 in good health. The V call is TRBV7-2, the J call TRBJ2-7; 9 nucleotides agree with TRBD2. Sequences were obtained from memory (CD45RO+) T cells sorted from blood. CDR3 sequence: CASKGVAGVEQYF. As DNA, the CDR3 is TGTGCCAGCAAGGGGGTAGCGGGAGTGGAGCAGTACTTC.